The sequence of this TCR beta chain was determined in a study of blood T cell dynamics during melanoma immunotherapy. As for time point: pre-treatment baseline. Response was assessed by RECIST 1.1 at 12 weeks, except a couple of rapid progressors. Patients with prior systemic cancer treatment, concomitant immunosuppressants, or other active malignancies were excluded. Assay: immunoSEQ multiplex PCR; the TCRdb copy retains only in-frame clones and omits some. The top ten hold roughly 32% of the sample, which has approximately 9,700 clones, roughly 90% seen once. This clone was observed a handful of times. Trimming took 5 bases from V and 0 from J; bases not matched to a gene: 13. CDR1 PRHDT and CDR2 FYEKMQ come from the germline V gene (reference sequence). The CDR3 consists of 20 residues.

The chain recombines TRBV13 with TRBJ2-3, with 14 bases lining up with TRBD2. The sample in question was blood, obtained from a patient treated with checkpoint blockade. The sequence was collected from a human donor with melanoma. CDR3 loop: CASSHRGLAGDKHSTDTQYF. The CDR3 DNA sequence: TGTGCCAGCAGCCATCGGGGACTAGCGGGAGACAAACATAGCACAGATACGCAGTATTTT.